Shown below are 19 T cell receptor beta chains from a single sample sequenced in a study of cytomegalovirus exposure and HLA in healthy donors. Amplification used 60 Vbeta primers and 13 Jbeta primers. Sequencing used immunoSEQ multiplex PCR; TCRdb keeps in-frame clones, though not all of them. The sample has about 150,000 clones; about 88% are singletons. Sequencing was performed on PBMCs. These TCRs come from a woman aged 18 to 35 in good health and CMV-seronegative.

V usage is TRBV6-6 and J usage is TRBJ2-1, with 7 bases that match TRBD1. There are 12 residues in the CDR3. The J segment lost 10 bases and the V segment lost 4 bases, leaving 4 bases of the junction unmatched. CDR1 is MNHNY, CDR2 SVGAGI, per germline (reference sequence). The CDR3, as DNA: TGTGCCAGCAGTTCCAGGGGGTCCGAGCAGTTCTTC. It specifies CASSSRGSEQFF.

Turning to this clone: Other DNA sequences of this sample code for an identical CDR3. The V and J genes are TRBV28 and TRBJ1-4; D is undetermined. The length of the CDR3 is 14 residues. Germline lookup yields CDR1 MDHEN and CDR2 SYDVKM. V lost 6 bases and J lost 0, with 8 bases in between. CDR3 residues: CASRPGSTNEKLFF. CDR3 DNA: TGTGCCAGCAGACCGGGATCAACTAATGAAAAACTGTTTTTT.

The J gene is TRBJ2-1, the V gene TRBV28; TRBD1 agrees at 8 bases. V lost 5 bases and J lost 4; bases outside the gene matches: 4. The germline V gene has CDR1 MDHEN and CDR2 SYDVKM. The CDR3 extends over 14 amino acids. CDR3 protein: CASSLDRAYNEQFF. The CDR3 nucleotides read TGTGCCAGCAGTCTGGACAGGGCGTACAATGAGCAGTTCTTC.

The rearrangement links TRBV5-1 to TRBJ1-4, with D tentatively TRBD1 (6 bases). With 5 bases removed from V and 0 bases from J, the gap between germline ends came to 11 bases. The CDR3 sequence is 15 residues long. The germline V gene encodes CDR1 SGHRS and CDR2 YFSETQ. The CDR3 DNA follows: TGCGCCAGCAGGACCGGGACAACAACTAATGAAAAACTGTTTTTT. This codes for CASRTGTTTNEKLFF. Supplemented by reference TRBV5-1 and TRBJ1-4, the full variable domain reads KAGVTQTPRYLIKTRGQQVTLSCSPISGHRSVSWYQQTPGQGLQFLFEYFSETQRNKGNFPGRFSGRQFSNSRSEMNVSTLELGDSALYLCASRTGTTTNEKLFFGSGTQLSVL.

The chain is built from TRBV6-6 and TRBJ1-2; TRBD1 agrees at 8 bases. J was trimmed by 6 bases and V by 7 bases; bases with no gene match: 10. The length of the CDR3 is 14 residues. The germline V gene encodes CDR1 MNHNY and CDR2 SVGAGI (reference sequence). DNA for the CDR3: TGTGCCAGCACCATTATAGACAGGGGCGATGGCTACACCTTC. Its protein product is CASTIIDRGDGYTF.

On this clone: Other DNA variants within this sample encode the same CDR3. The rearrangement uses TRBV28 and TRBJ2-5; 9 positions match TRBD2. V lost 6 bases, J lost 1 base, and 12 bases stayed unmatched. Germline V lookup: CDR1 MDHEN, CDR2 SYDVKM. The CDR3 sequence is 17 residues long. The CDR3 is CASSFSPPGLAQETQYF. In DNA form, the CDR3 reads TGTGCCAGCAGCTTCTCACCTCCGGGACTAGCCCAAGAGACCCAGTACTTC.

The CDR3 DNA reads as TGTGCCAGCAGCTTACAGGGGGGCTCCCGGAATCAGCCCCAGCATTTT. This translates into CASSLQGGSRNQPQHF. The rearrangement links TRBV7-2 to TRBJ1-5; TRBD1 aligns across 7 bases. Germline loops: CDR1 SGHTA, CDR2 FQGNSA. The junction had 8 bases not matched to a gene; V was cut back by 2 bases and J by 4 bases. The CDR3 runs 16 residues.

The chain has TRBV28 and TRBJ2-7; possibly TRBD2 for D (5 bases). The germline V gene has CDR1 MDHEN and CDR2 SYDVKM. CDR3 length: 12 amino acids. The ends were cut back, 5 bases at V and 0 bases at J, with 5 bases in the middle. CDR3 protein: CASSRDSYEQYF. The CDR3 bases are TGTGCCAGCAGTCGGGACTCCTACGAGCAGTACTTC.

The chain links TRBV7-8 to TRBJ2-7; maybe TRBD2 (7 bases). V lost 5 bases, J lost 5 bases, and 13 bases lay in between. CDR1 is SGHVS and CDR2 is FQNEAQ in the germline V gene. The CDR3 contains 13 residues. The CDR3 bases are TGTGCCAGCAGCGGGGGGGCTGGCGACGAGCAGTACTTC. The encoded protein is CASSGGAGDEQYF.

The CDR3 sequence: CASSSKLAGAVETQYF. The CDR3 bases are TGTGCCAGCAGCTCCAAATTAGCGGGAGCGGTGGAGACCCAGTACTTC. The V and J genes are TRBV5-4 and TRBJ2-5, with 9 positions matching TRBD2. V trimming: 3 bases; J trimming: 5 bases; junction bases outside the gene matches: 11. CDR3 size: 16 residues. CDR1 SGHNT and CDR2 YYREEE come from the germline V gene (reference sequence). The entire variable domain, with the rest obtained from reference TRBV5-4 and TRBJ2-5, is as follows: ETGVTQSPTHLIKTRGQQVTLRCSSQSGHNTVSWYQQALGQGPQFIFQYYREEENGRGNFPPRFSGLQFPNYSSELNVNALELDDSALYLCASSSKLAGAVETQYFGPGTRLLVL.

The gene calls are TRBV9 and TRBJ2-7; D is undetermined. Germline CDR1 SGDLS, CDR2 YYNGEE. Trimming took 4 bases from V and 0 from J, leaving 14 bases between them. This CDR3 is 15 amino acids long. In DNA form, the CDR3 reads TGTGCCAGCAGCCCCACTCGGTCAGGCTCCTACGAGCAGTACTTC. Encoded protein: CASSPTRSGSYEQYF. Full variable domain (rest looked up from reference TRBV9 and TRBJ2-7): DSGVTQTPKHLITATGQRVTLRCSPRSGDLSVYWYQQSLDQGLQFLIQYYNGEERAKGNILERFSAQQFPDLHSELNLSSLELGDSALYFCASSPTRSGSYEQYFGPGTRLTVT.

The CDR3 nucleotides are TGTGCCAGCAGCGAGGGACACCGGACGGGTGAGCAGTACTTC. Translated: CASSEGHRTGEQYF. The chain employs TRBV11-2 and TRBJ2-7; weak D call: TRBD1 (6 bases). The germline V and J ends were trimmed by 5 bases and 7 bases, with 18 bases remaining between them. Germline V gene sequence: CDR1 SGHAT, CDR2 FQNNGV. The length of the CDR3 is 14 residues. The variable domain in full, with the rest retrieved from reference TRBV11-2 and TRBJ2-7, is EAGVAQSPRYKIIEKRQSVAFWCNPISGHATLYWYQQILGQGPKLLIQFQNNGVVDDSQLPKDRFSAERLKGVDSTLKIQPAKLEDSAVYLCASSEGHRTGEQYFGPGTRLTVT.

The genes are TRBV5-4 and TRBJ2-1; the D gene is possibly TRBD1 (5 bases). V was pared by 4 bases and J by 7 bases, with 21 bases between. Germline lookup yields CDR1 SGHNT and CDR2 YYREEE (reference sequence). CDR3 length: 16 residues. CDR3 amino acids: CASSPLFKGPANEQFF. The CDR3 DNA reads TGTGCCAGCAGCCCTTTATTCAAGGGGCCGGCGAATGAGCAGTTCTTC.

The chain is built from TRBV11-2 and TRBJ2-5; 7 bases align to TRBD2. The tail of the sequence fits TRBJ2-7 better, so the J call may be wrong. The germline V gene has CDR1 SGHAT and CDR2 FQNNGV. CDR3 length: 16 amino acids. The CDR3 DNA follows: TGTGCCAGCAGCTTATATACGCTGGGGGGGTCCTACGAGCAGTACTTC. This codes for CASSLYTLGGSYEQYF.

The J gene is TRBJ2-7, the V gene TRBV5-8; no reliable D call. V was cut by 0 bases and J by 3 bases, with 7 bases left in between. Germline assignment: CDR1 SGHTS and CDR2 YDEGEE. CDR3 length: 13 residues. CDR3 protein: CASSLALVYEQYF. In DNA form, the CDR3 reads TGTGCCAGCAGCTTGGCTCTAGTCTACGAGCAGTACTTC.

The J gene is TRBJ2-3, the V gene TRBV5-5; D is uncertain. CDR1 and CDR2 (germline): SGHKS, YYEKEE (reference sequence). Trimming took off 4 bases at V and 3 bases at J, with 6 bases between the two ends. The CDR3 sequence is 12 residues long. This CDR3 is CASSTLTDTQYF. CDR3 nucleotide sequence: TGTGCCAGCAGCACTCTTACAGATACGCAGTATTTT.

The rearrangement links TRBV7-9 to TRBJ1-2; tentatively, D is TRBD1 (6 bases). Germline CDR1 SEHNR, CDR2 FQNEAQ (reference sequence). The V end was cut by 5 bases, the J end by 8 bases, with 18 bases between. CDR3 size: 14 residues. CDR3 in DNA: TGTGCCAGCAGCCCCGGGACACCTAAACCCGGCTACACCTTC. It yields the protein CASSPGTPKPGYTF.

The chain has TRBV27 and TRBJ1-2; 7 bases are shared with TRBD1. CDR1 and CDR2 from the germline V gene are MNHEY and SMNVEV (reference sequence). This CDR3 is 14 amino acids long. Losses at the gene ends were 6 bases for V and 5 bases for J; bases not matched to a gene: 9. The DNA for the CDR3 is TGTGCCAGCAGCCAACAGACAGGGTTTTATGGCTACACCTTC. Protein sequence: CASSQQTGFYGYTF.

J is TRBJ1-6 and V is TRBV7-8; D is ambiguous. CDR3 length: 15 residues. Germline V gene data show CDR1 as SGHVS and CDR2 as FQNEAQ. V was pared by 2 bases and J by 5 bases, with 10 bases between. CDR3 in amino acids: CASSLPRVDNSPLHF. The DNA for the CDR3 is TGTGCCAGCAGCTTACCGCGAGTGGATAATTCACCCCTCCACTTT.